This T cell receptor beta chain was sequenced during a study of blood T cell repertoires in COVID-19. Turning to the study itself: COVID-19 samples, acute and convalescent, were from the United States, Italy and Spain. PBMCs, B-cell-depleted T cells, or T cells provided the cDNA or gDNA that made up the material.

With respect to this clone: Within the sample, other DNA sequences also encode this same CDR3.

Germline lookup yields CDR1 SEHNR and CDR2 FQNEAQ (reference sequence). V gave up 2 bases and J gave up 5 bases; unmatched junction bases: 2. There are 13 residues in the CDR3. Study processing details: By means of reference gene primer amplification, nucleated cell counts were estimated. Here immunoSEQ multiplex PCR was the method, and the copy in TCRdb shows in-frame clones only, minus some. For V, J and clone size, that table is used; D and trimming come from the DNA. The profile shows about 120,000 clones, approximately 82% of them singletons. The rearrangement uses TRBV7-9 and TRBJ1-1; 7 nucleotides agree with TRBD1. The sequence came from a young man with acute or convalescent COVID-19. The sample taken for sequencing was peripheral blood. CDR3: CASSLTGVTEAFF. The CDR3 DNA sequence: TGTGCCAGCAGCTTAACAGGGGTTACTGAAGCTTTCTTT.